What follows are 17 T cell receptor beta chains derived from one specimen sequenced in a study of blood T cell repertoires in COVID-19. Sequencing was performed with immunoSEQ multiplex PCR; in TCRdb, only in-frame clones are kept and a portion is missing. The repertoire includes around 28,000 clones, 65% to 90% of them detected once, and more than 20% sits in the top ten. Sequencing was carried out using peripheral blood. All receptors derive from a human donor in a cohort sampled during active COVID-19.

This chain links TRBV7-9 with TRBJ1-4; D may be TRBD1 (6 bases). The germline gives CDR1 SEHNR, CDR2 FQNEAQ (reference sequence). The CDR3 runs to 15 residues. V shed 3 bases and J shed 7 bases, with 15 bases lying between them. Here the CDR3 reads CASSFQQGRGEKLFF. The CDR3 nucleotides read TGTGCCAGCAGCTTTCAACAGGGTCGGGGTGAAAAACTGTTTTTT.

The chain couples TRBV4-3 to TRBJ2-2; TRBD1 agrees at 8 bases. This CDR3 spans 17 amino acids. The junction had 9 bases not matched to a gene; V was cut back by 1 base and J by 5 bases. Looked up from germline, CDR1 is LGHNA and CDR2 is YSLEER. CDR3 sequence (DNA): TGCGCCAGCAGCCAAGCCCCCGGGACAGGAGTTACCGGGGAGCTGTTTTTT. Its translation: CASSQAPGTGVTGELFF.

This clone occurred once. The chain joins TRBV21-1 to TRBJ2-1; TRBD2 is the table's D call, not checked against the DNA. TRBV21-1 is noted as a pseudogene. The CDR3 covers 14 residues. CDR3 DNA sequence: TGTGCCAGCAGCCCTGGGAGCTCCTACAATGAGCAGTTCTTC. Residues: CASSPGSSYNEQFF.

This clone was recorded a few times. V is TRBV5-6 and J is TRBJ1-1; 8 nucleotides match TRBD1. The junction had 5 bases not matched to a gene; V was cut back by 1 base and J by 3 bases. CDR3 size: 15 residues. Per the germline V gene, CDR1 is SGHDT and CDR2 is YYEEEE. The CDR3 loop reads CASSLLDREDTEAFF. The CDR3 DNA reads TGTGCCAGCAGCTTGTTGGACAGGGAGGACACTGAAGCTTTCTTT.

The CDR3 nucleotides are TGTGCCAGCAGACCAGGTCTCAGGGGGAGCCTTGAAGCTTTCTTT. Residues: CASRPGLRGSLEAFF. V gene TRBV6-6 combines with J gene TRBJ1-1, with 7 bases that match TRBD1. This CDR3 spans 15 amino acids. Germline V CDR1 and CDR2: MNHNY, SVGAGI (reference sequence). V gave up 6 bases and J gave up 7 bases; unmatched junction bases: 14.

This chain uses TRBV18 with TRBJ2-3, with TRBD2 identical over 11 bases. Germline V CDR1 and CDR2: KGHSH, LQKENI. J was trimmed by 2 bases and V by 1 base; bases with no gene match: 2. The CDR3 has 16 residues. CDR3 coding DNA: TGTGCCAGCTCACCACAGACTAGCGGGGCCACAGATACGCAGTATTTT. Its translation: CASSPQTSGATDTQYF.

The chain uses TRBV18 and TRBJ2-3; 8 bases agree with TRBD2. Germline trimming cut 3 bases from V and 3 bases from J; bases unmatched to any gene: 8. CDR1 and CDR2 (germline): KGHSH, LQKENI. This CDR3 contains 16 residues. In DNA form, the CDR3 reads TGTGCCAGCTCACCCTTGGTAACTAGCGGAACAGATACGCAGTATTTT. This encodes CASSPLVTSGTDTQYF.

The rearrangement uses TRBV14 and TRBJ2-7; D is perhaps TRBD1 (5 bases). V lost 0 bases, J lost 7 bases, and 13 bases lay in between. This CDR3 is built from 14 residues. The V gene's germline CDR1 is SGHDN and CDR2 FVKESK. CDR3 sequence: CASSQEARVPEQYF. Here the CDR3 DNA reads TGTGCCAGCAGCCAAGAGGCCAGGGTACCTGAGCAGTACTTC.

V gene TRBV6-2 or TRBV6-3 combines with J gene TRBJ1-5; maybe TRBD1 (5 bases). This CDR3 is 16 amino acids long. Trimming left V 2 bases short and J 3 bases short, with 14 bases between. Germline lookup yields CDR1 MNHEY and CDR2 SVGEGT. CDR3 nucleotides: TGTGCCAGCAGTTACCGGGGGGGGTTGGACAATCAGCCCCAGCATTTT. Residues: CASSYRGGLDNQPQHF.

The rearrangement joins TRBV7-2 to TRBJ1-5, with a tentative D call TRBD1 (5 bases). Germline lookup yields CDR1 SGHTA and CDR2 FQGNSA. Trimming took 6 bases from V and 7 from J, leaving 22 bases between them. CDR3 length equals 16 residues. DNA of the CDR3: TGTGCCAGCAGTTACGAGACAGCGCGGGGGGGGCAGCCCCAGCATTTT. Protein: CASSYETARGGQPQHF.

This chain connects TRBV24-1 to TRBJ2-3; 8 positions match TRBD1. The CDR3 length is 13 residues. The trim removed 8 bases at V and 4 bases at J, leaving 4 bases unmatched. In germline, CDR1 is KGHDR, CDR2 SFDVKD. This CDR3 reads CATKGQAADTQYF. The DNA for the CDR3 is TGTGCCACCAAGGGACAGGCGGCAGATACGCAGTATTTT.

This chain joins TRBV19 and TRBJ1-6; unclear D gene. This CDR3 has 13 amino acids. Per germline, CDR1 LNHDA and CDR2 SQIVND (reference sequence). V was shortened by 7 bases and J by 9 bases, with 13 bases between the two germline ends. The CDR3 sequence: CASNGRGLSPLHF. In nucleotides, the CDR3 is TGTGCCAGTAATGGGAGAGGCCTTTCACCCCTCCACTTT.

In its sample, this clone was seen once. CDR3 amino acids: CASSPTVGDTIYF. The CDR3 DNA follows: TGTGCCAGCAGTCCGACAGTCGGAGACACCATATATTTT. The rearrangement uses TRBV6-6 and TRBJ1-3; possible D gene TRBD1, 5 bases. From germline, CDR1 is MNHNY and CDR2 SVGAGI (reference sequence). The V and J ends lost 5 bases and 8 bases respectively, with 13 bases between them. The CDR3 totals 13 residues.

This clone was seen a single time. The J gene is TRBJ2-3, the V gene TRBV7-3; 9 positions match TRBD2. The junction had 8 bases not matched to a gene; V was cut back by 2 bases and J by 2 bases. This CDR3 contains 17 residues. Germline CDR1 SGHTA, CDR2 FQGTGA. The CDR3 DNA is TGTGCCAGCAGCTTAGGGTACCGCGGGGGGGACACAGATACGCAGTATTTT. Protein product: CASSLGYRGGDTDTQYF.

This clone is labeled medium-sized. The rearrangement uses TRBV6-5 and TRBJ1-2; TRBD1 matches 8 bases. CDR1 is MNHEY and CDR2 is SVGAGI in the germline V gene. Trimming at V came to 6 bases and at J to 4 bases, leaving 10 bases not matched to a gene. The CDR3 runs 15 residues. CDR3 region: CASSTRTGIAYGYTF. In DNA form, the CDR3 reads TGTGCCAGCAGCACCCGGACAGGGATTGCCTATGGCTACACCTTC.

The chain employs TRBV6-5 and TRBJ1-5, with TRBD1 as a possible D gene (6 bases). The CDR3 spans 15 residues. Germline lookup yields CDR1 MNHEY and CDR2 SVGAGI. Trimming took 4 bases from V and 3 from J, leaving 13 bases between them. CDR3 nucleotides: TGTGCCAGCAGTTCCTCCAGGGGCCCCAATCAGCCCCAGCATTTT. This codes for CASSSSRGPNQPQHF.

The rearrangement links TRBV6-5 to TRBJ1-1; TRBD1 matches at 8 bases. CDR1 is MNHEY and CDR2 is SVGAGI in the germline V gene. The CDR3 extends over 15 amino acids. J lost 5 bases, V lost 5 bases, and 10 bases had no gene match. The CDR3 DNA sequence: TGTGCCAGCAGTACCCTCCAGGGGGCGAGAACTGAAGCTTTCTTT. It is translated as CASSTLQGARTEAFF.